This T cell receptor beta chain is drawn from a study of T cell responses to AZD1222 COVID-19 vaccine. Germline assignment: CDR1 SGHTA and CDR2 FQGTGA. The CDR3 consists of 15 residues. The V and J ends lost 4 bases and 4 bases, in that order; junction bases with no gene match: 5. Profiling relied on immunoSEQ multiplex PCR, and the TCRdb table lists in-frame clones only, not all of them. The table has tens of thousands of clones, roughly 89% seen once. This clonotype was sampled from an adult in good health. Source: peripheral blood, taken on day 0 of AZD1222 vaccination. The chain employs TRBV7-3 and TRBJ2-3; TRBD1 matches 10 bases. The CDR3 sequence is CASSWPGQGSDTQYF. CDR3 nucleotide sequence: TGTGCCAGCAGCTGGCCGGGACAGGGGTCAGATACGCAGTATTTT.